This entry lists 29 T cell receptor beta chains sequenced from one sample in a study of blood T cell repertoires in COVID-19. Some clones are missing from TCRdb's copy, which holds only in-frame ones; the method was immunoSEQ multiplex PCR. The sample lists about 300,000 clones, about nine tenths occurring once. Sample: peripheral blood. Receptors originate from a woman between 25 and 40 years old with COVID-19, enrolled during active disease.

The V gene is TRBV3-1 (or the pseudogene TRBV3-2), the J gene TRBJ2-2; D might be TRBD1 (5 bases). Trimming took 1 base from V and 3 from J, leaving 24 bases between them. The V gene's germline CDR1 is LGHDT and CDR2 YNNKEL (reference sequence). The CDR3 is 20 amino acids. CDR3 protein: CASSQVPLFASPGYTGELFF. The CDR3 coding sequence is TGTGCCAGCAGCCAAGTTCCCCTTTTCGCGTCTCCAGGGTACACCGGGGAGCTGTTTTTT.

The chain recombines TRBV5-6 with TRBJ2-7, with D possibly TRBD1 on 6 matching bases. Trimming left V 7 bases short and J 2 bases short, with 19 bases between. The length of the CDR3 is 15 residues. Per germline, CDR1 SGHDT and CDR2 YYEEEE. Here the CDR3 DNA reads TGTGCCAGCTTTAGGTACAGGGTCAATCCCTACGAGCAGTACGTC. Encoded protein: CASFRYRVNPYEQYV.

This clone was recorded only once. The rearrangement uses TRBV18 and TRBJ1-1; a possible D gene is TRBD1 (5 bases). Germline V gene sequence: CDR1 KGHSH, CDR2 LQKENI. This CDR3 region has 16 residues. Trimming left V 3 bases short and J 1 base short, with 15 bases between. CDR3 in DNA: TGTGCCAGCTCACCTTTTGGGCAGGGTTCGAACACTGAAGCTTTCTTT. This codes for CASSPFGQGSNTEAFF. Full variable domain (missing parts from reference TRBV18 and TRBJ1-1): NAGVMQNPRHLVRRRGQEARLRCSPMKGHSHVYWYRQLPEEGLKFMVYLQKENIIDESGMPKERFSAEFPKEGPSILRIQQVVRGDSAAYFCASSPFGQGSNTEAFFGQGTRLTVV.

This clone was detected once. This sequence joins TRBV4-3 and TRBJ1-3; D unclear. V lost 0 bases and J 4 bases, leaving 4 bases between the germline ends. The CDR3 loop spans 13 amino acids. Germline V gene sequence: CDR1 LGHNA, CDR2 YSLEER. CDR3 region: CASSQDRGNTIYF. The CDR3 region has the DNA TGCGCCAGCAGCCAAGACCGGGGAAACACCATATATTTT.

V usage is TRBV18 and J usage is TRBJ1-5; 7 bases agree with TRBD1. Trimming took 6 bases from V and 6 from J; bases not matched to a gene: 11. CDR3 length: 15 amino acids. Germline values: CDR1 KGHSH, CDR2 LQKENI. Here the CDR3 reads CASSTTGVKSQPQHF. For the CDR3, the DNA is TGTGCCAGCTCCACTACAGGGGTAAAGAGTCAGCCCCAGCATTTT.

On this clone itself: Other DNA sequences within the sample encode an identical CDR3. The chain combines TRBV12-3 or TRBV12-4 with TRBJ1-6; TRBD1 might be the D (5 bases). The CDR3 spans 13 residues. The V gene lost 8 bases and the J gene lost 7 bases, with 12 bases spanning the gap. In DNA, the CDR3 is TGTGCCAGCTCCCAGGGACTAAATTCACCCCTCCACTTT. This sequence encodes CASSQGLNSPLHF.

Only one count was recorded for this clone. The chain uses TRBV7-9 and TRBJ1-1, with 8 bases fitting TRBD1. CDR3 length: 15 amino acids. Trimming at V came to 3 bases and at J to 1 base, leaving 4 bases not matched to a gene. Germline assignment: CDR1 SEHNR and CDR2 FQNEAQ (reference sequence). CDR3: CASSFLDRANTEAFF. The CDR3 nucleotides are TGTGCCAGCAGCTTCCTGGACAGGGCGAACACTGAAGCTTTCTTT. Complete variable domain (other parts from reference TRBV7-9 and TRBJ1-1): DTGVSQNPRHKITKRGQNVTFRCDPISEHNRLYWYRQTLGQGPEFLTYFQNEAQLEKSRLLSDRFSAERPKGSFSTLEIQRTEQGDSAMYLCASSFLDRANTEAFFGQGTRLTVV.

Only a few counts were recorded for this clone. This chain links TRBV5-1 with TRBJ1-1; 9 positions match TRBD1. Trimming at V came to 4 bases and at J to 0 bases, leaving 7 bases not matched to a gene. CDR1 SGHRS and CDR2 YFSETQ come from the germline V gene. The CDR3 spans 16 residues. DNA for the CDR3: TGCGCCAGCAGCATGGGGACAGGGACTATGAACACTGAAGCTTTCTTT. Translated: CASSMGTGTMNTEAFF.

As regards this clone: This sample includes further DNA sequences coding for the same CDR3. The CDR3 nucleotides are TGCGCCAGCAGCCAAGGGCAGGGGAACACTGAAGCTTTCTTT. Translation: CASSQGQGNTEAFF. This chain uses TRBV4-1 with TRBJ1-1, with a weak D call TRBD1 (5 bases). V lost 1 base to trimming and J lost 1 base, with 7 bases between them. Germline V lookup: CDR1 MGHRA, CDR2 YSYEKL. The CDR3 consists of 14 residues.

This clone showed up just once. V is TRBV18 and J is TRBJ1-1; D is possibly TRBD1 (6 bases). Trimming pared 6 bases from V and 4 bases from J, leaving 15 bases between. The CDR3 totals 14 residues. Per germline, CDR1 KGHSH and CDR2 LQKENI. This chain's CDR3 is CASSGQGLGTEAFF. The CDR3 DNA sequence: TGTGCCAGCTCGGGCCAGGGGCTTGGCACTGAAGCTTTCTTT.

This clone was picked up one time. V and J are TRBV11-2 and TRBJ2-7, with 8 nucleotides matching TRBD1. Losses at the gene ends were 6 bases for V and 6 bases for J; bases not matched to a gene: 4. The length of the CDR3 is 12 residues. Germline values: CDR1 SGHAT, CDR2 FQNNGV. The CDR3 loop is CASRATGAEQYF. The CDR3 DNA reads TGTGCCAGCAGGGCGACAGGGGCCGAGCAGTACTTC.

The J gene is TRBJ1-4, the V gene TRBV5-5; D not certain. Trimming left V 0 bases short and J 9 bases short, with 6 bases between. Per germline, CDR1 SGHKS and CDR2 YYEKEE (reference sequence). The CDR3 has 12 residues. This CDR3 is CASSLGPKKLFF. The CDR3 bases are TGTGCCAGCAGCTTGGGTCCCAAAAAACTGTTTTTT.

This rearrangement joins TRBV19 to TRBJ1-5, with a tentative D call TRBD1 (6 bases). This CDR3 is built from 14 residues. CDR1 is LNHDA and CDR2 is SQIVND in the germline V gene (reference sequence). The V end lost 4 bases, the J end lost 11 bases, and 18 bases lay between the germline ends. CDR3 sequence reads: CASSSLGPDRAQHF. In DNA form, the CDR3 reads TGTGCCAGTAGTAGTCTTGGACCGGACAGAGCCCAGCATTTT. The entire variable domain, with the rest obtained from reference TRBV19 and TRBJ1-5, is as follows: DGGITQSPKYLFRKEGQNVTLSCEQNLNHDAMYWYRQDPGQGLRLIYYSQIVNDFQKGDIAEGYSVSREKKESFPLTVTSAQKNPTAFYLCASSSLGPDRAQHFGDGTRLSIL.

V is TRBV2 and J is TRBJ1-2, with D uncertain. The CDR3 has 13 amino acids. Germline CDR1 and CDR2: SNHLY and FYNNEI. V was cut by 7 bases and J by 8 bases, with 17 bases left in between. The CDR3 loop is CASKFPGMGGYTF. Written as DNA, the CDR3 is TGTGCCAGCAAGTTCCCCGGGATGGGGGGCTACACCTTC.

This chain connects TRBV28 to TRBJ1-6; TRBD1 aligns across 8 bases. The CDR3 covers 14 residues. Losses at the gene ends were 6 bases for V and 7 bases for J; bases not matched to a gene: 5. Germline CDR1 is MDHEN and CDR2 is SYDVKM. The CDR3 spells CASRGQVGNSPLHF. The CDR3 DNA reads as TGTGCCAGCAGGGGACAGGTCGGGAATTCACCCCTCCACTTT.

The CDR3 protein is CASSLDRGREQYF. The CDR3 nucleotides are TGTGCCAGCAGCTTAGACAGGGGGCGAGAGCAGTACTTC. The V gene is TRBV7-9, the J gene TRBJ2-7; 9 bases are a match to TRBD1. Germline CDR1 reads SEHNR; CDR2 reads FQNEAQ (reference sequence). There are 13 residues in the CDR3. Trimming cost V 1 base and J 7 bases; bases outside gene matches: 2.

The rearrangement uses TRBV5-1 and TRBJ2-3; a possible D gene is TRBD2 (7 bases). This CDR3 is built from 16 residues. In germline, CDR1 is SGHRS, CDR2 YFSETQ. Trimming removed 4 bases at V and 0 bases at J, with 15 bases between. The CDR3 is CASSQDSGISTDTQYF. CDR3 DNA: TGCGCCAGCAGCCAGGACAGCGGGATTAGCACAGATACGCAGTATTTT.

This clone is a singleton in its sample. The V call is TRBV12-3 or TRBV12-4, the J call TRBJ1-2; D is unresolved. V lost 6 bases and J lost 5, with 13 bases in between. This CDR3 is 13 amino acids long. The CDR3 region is CASSHQVWYGYTF. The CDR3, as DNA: TGTGCCAGCAGCCACCAGGTGTGGTATGGCTACACCTTC.

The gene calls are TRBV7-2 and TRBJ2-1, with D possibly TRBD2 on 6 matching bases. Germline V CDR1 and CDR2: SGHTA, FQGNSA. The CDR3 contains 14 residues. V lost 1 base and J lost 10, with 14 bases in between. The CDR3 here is CASSLDPLSGEQFF. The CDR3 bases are TGTGCCAGCAGCTTAGACCCCCTTAGCGGAGAGCAGTTCTTC. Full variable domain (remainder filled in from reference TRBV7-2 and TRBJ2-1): GAGVSQSPSNKVTEKGKDVELRCDPISGHTALYWYRQSLGQGLEFLIYFQGNSAPDKSGLPSDRFSAERTGGSVSTLTIQRTQQEDSAVYLCASSLDPLSGEQFFGPGTRLTVL.

The CDR3 bases are TGTGCCAGCGGCGGACAGGGGGATTCACCCCTCCACTTT. Its protein is CASGGQGDSPLHF. The gene calls are TRBV5-4 and TRBJ1-6; the match to TRBD1 covers 10 bases. CDR3 length: 13 residues. CDR1 is SGHNT and CDR2 is YYREEE in the germline V gene (reference sequence). Losses at the gene ends were 7 bases for V and 8 bases for J; bases not matched to a gene: 3.

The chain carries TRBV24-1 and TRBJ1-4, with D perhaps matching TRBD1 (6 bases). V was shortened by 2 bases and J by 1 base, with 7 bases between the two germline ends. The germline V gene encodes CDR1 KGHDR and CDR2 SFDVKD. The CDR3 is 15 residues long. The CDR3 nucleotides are TGTGCCACCAGTGATTCCAGGGGAACTAATGAAAAACTGTTTTTT. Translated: CATSDSRGTNEKLFF.

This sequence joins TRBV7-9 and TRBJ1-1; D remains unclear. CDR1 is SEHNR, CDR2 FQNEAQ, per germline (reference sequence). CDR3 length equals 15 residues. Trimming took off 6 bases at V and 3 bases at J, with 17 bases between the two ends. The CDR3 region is CASRGWRGRDTEAFF. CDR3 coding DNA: TGTGCCAGCAGGGGATGGCGAGGGAGGGACACTGAAGCTTTCTTT.

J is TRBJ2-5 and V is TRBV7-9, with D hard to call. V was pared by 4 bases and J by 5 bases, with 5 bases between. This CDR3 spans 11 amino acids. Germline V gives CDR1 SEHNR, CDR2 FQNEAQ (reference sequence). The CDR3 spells CASSSGETQYF. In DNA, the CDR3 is TGTGCCAGCAGCTCCGGGGAGACCCAGTACTTC.

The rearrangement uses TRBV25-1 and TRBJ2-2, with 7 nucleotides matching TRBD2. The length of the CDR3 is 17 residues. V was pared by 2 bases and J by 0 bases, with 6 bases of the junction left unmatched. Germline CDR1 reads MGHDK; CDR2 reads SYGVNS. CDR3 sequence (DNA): TGTGCCAGCAGTGAAGGCAAGCGGGGAGCGAACACCGGGGAGCTGTTTTTT. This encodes CASSEGKRGANTGELFF.

CDR3 in amino acids: CASSHLGSGGQEKLFF. CDR3 sequence (DNA): TGTGCCAGCAGCCACCTAGGCTCAGGGGGTCAGGAAAAACTGTTTTTT. The chain couples TRBV13 to TRBJ1-4; 7 positions match TRBD1. CDR1 PRHDT and CDR2 FYEKMQ come from the germline V gene (reference sequence). CDR3 length: 16 amino acids. Trimming at V came to 5 bases and at J to 8 bases, leaving 14 bases not matched to a gene.

The chain's CDR3 is CASSRQGAENIQYF. CDR3 coding DNA: TGTGCCAGCTCCCGACAGGGGGCAGAAAACATTCAGTACTTC. V is TRBV3-1 (or the pseudogene TRBV3-2) and J is TRBJ2-4, with 10 nucleotides matching TRBD1. The V segment lost 8 bases and the J segment 5 bases; nucleotides outside the gene matches: 6. Germline lookup yields CDR1 LGHDT and CDR2 YNNKEL (reference sequence). The CDR3 contains 14 residues.

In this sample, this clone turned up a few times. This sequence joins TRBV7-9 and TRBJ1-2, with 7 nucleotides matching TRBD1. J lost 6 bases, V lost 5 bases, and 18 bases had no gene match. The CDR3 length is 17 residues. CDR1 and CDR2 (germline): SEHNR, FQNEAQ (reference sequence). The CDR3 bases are TGTGCCAGCAGCCCTAGGCGCGGCAGGGGGTTACGAGATGGCTACACCTTC. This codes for CASSPRRGRGLRDGYTF. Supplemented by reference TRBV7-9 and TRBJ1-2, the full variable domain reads DTGVSQNPRHKITKRGQNVTFRCDPISEHNRLYWYRQTLGQGPEFLTYFQNEAQLEKSRLLSDRFSAERPKGSFSTLEIQRTEQGDSAMYLCASSPRRGRGLRDGYTFGSGTRLTVV.

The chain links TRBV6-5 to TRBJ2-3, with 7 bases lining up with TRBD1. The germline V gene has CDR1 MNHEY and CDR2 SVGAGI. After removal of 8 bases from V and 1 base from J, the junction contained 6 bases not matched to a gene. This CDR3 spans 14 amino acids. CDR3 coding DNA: TGTGCCAGCGCGACCGGGACAGGCACAGATACGCAGTATTTT. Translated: CASATGTGTDTQYF.

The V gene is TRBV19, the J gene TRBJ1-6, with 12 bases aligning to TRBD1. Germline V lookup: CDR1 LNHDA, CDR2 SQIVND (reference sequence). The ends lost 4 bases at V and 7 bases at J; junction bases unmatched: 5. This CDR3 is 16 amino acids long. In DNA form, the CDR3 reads TGTGCCAGTAGTAACCGGGACAGGGGGCACAATTCACCCCTCCACTTT. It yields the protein CASSNRDRGHNSPLHF.